This TCR beta chain emerged from a study of blood T cell repertoires in COVID-19. This CDR3 is built from 14 residues. V lost 8 bases, J lost 14 bases, and 22 bases lay in between. Germline V gene lookup returns CDR1 MNHEY and CDR2 SMNVEV (reference sequence). Original processing notes: The assay estimated nucleated cells by amplifying reference gene primers. The data were produced by immunoSEQ multiplex PCR, yet TCRdb's version contains in-frame clones alone and is incomplete. The DNA gave D and trimming, while V, J and clone size come from that table. The sample shows fewer than 400,000 clones, 87% of them seen only once. Two negative PCRs, clearance, or symptom resolution had been documented for recovered Cohort 3 donors.

Material: PBMCs or T cells enriched from blood (not recorded which). The chain recombines TRBV27 with TRBJ1-6; perhaps TRBD1 as D (6 bases). This clonotype originated in a woman aged 45-60 years who had recovered from COVID-19. The CDR3 DNA is TGTGCCAGCGGATACCCCGGGACACCGTTAGCCCTCCACTTT. Its protein is CASGYPGTPLALHF.